This T cell receptor (beta chain) comes out of a study of control samples from healthy donors and cancer patients (TCRdb year 2020). Regarding this clone: What this receptor recognizes is not known. Base qualities are not at hand, and no much larger clone is one base apart.

Receptors were amplified or captured by the immunoSEQ multiplex PCR assay. This is the immuneACCESS table as TCRdb keeps it, with only in-frame sequences that have V and J called. A part of the clones is gone; compared with another copy, unresolved V genes explain less than half, and the rest is unexplained. A total of approximately 72,000 clones appear in this sample, approximately 91% of them only once. Jointly, the top ten make up 6.5% to 7.5% of the sample. V loses 3 bases at its end and J loses 2 bases; junction bases beyond the gene matches: 3. The germline V gene gives CDR1 as SGHDT and CDR2 as YYEEEE. The CDR3 measures 14 amino acids from cysteine to phenylalanine. The only DNA kept is the CDR3, 42 bases in frame from the first base.

The chain employs TRBV5-6 and TRBJ1-2, with 8 bases matching TRBD1. The receptor was isolated from a man aged 50 or older in good health. Sequencing was performed on blood. The CDR3 region: CASSYGTGNYGYTF. The base sequence is TGTGCCAGCAGCTATGGGACAGGCAACTATGGCTACACCTTC.